The 14 T cell receptor beta chains given below trace back to one sample, sequenced in a study of kidney transplant recipient with SARS-CoV-2 infection. TCRdb reprocessed the reads with MiXCR, giving one entry per CDR3 protein. Among fewer than 250,000 distinct CDR3 sequences listed, about 30% were seen once. The source was a blood sample, collected at baseline and around day 120 from a kidney transplant recipient. Receptor source: a young adult male patient who had COVID-19 and was a kidney transplant recipient. The graft donor may have given rise to some T cells.

This clonotype was counted ten times or more. This sequence joins TRBV14 and TRBJ1-1; D unresolved. Trimming shortened V by 1 base and J by 6 bases, and 6 bases separated the two germline ends. CDR3 length: 12 residues. Germline lookup yields CDR1 SGHDN and CDR2 FVKESK. The CDR3 nucleotides read TGTGCCAGCAGCCAAGTCCCCCCTGAAGCTTTCTTT. This encodes CASSQVPPEAFF.

This clonotype has at least ten counts. This sequence joins TRBV19 and TRBJ2-7; maybe TRBD2 (6 bases). The ends were cut back, 3 bases at V and 5 bases at J, with 8 bases in the middle. The germline CDR1 and CDR2 sequences are LNHDA and SQIVND (reference sequence). CDR3 length: 12 amino acids. CDR3 DNA: TGTGCCAGTAGTATGACTAGAAACGAGCAGTACTTC. It encodes CASSMTRNEQYF.

This clonotype occurred once. A much larger clone sits a single nucleotide away, making a read error possible. The rearrangement joins TRBV12-3 or TRBV12-4 to TRBJ1-4, with D possibly being TRBD1 (6 bases). This CDR3 is built from 11 residues. This CDR3 is CAGSVGGKLFF. For the CDR3, the DNA is TGTGCCGGCAGTGTAGGGGGAAAACTGTTTTTT.

This clonotype has ten or more counts. The chain combines TRBV28 with TRBJ2-1, with 9 positions matching TRBD2. The V segment lost 8 bases and the J segment 9 bases; nucleotides outside the gene matches: 5. The CDR3 sequence is 12 residues long. The germline CDR1 and CDR2 sequences are MDHEN and SYDVKM. CDR3 in amino acids: CASQAGGGEQFF. DNA for the CDR3: TGTGCCAGCCAAGCGGGAGGAGGTGAGCAGTTCTTC.

For this clonotype: A much larger clone is a single base away; this may be a read error. The limits of the CDR3 on the DNA are not certain, so only TCRdb's listed CDR3 is given. The chain is built from TRBV7-5 and TRBJ1-2. TRBV7-5 is termed a pseudogene. The CDR3 spans 19 amino acids, including both terminal residues. CDR3: CISVPEMDCEVRKTYGYTF.

This clonotype was seen many times. This chain links TRBV24-1 with TRBJ1-2; 7 nucleotides match TRBD1. There are 15 residues in the CDR3. From germline, CDR1 is KGHDR and CDR2 SFDVKD. Trimming cost V 7 bases and J 4 bases; bases outside gene matches: 11. CDR3 nucleotide sequence: TGTGCCACCAGCGACCCCCAGACAGGGTTCTATGGCTACACCTTC. It is translated as CATSDPQTGFYGYTF.

This clonotype was seen ten or more times. The chain is built from TRBV9 and TRBJ1-2; D uncertain. The CDR3 is 16 residues long. CDR1 is SGDLS, CDR2 YYNGEE, per germline. The V end was cut by 6 bases, the J end by 4 bases, with 22 bases between. For the CDR3, the DNA is TGTGCCAGCACCATTCTGTACTCAAGAAAGACCTATGGCTACACCTTC. It yields the protein CASTILYSRKTYGYTF.

This clonotype was seen ten or more times. This rearrangement joins TRBV6-6 to TRBJ1-5; 8 nucleotides line up with TRBD1. This CDR3 contains 14 residues. Germline loops: CDR1 MNHNY, CDR2 SVGAGI (reference sequence). J lost 5 bases, V lost 5 bases, and 5 bases had no gene match. The CDR3 DNA is TGTGCCAGCAGTCCGGACAGGGAAGATCAGCCCCAGCATTTT. The encoded protein is CASSPDREDQPQHF.

The CDR3 DNA reads as TGCAGTGCTAGACCTAGCGGGAGATCATGGGAGCAGTTCTTC. Its protein product is CSARPSGRSWEQFF. This chain uses TRBV20-1 with TRBJ2-1; 10 nucleotides line up with TRBD2. The CDR3 totals 14 residues. Germline V gene data show CDR1 as DFQATT and CDR2 as SNEGSKA (reference sequence). The V and J ends lost 2 bases and 10 bases, in that order; junction bases with no gene match: 8.

The chain uses TRBV3-1 and TRBJ2-1; 7 positions agree with TRBD2. Trimming at V came to 5 bases and at J to 4 bases, leaving 5 bases not matched to a gene. Looked up from germline, CDR1 is LGHDT and CDR2 is YNNKEL (reference sequence). This CDR3 has 14 residues. The CDR3 DNA follows: TGTGCCAGCAGCTCGGGACTAATTTACAATGAGCAGTTCTTC. Amino acids: CASSSGLIYNEQFF.

This clonotype was counted a single time. In DNA form, the CDR3 reads TGCAGCGTTGAAGATCCTGACTCTGGAAACACCATATATTTT. Protein product: CSVEDPDSGNTIYF. V and J are TRBV29-1 and TRBJ1-3; D uncertain. The CDR3 is 14 amino acids. The V end lost 0 bases, the J end lost 0 bases, and 6 bases lay between the germline ends. Germline V gene lookup returns CDR1 SQVTM and CDR2 ANQGSEA.

A word on this clonotype: A much bigger clone sits one base away, suggesting this may be a read error. The chain carries TRBV7-9 and TRBJ1-4; D uncertain. Germline values: CDR1 SEHNR, CDR2 FQNEAQ (reference sequence). CDR3 length equals 13 residues. CDR3 bases: TGTACCAGCAGCTTCCAGTTGAATGAAAAACTGTTTTTT. Amino acids: CTSSFQLNEKLFF. Together with reference TRBV7-9 and TRBJ1-4, the CDR3 gives the full variable domain: DTGVSQNPRHKITKRGQNVTFRCDPISEHNRLYWYRQTLGQGPEFLTYFQNEAQLEKSRLLSDRFSAERPKGSFSTLEIQRTEQGDSAMYLCTSSFQLNEKLFFGSGTQLSVL.

Turning to this clonotype: This may stem from a read error, because a much larger clone lies one nucleotide away. The chain recombines TRBV20-1 with TRBJ2-4; 7 nucleotides align to TRBD2. The J call is uncertain, as TRBJ2-1 better fits the DNA end. The CDR3 is 15 amino acids. Germline V lookup: CDR1 DFQATT, CDR2 SNEGSKA (reference sequence). Written as DNA, the CDR3 is TGCAGTGTTACCCCGAGGAGGCGGGAGTTCAGTGAGCAGTTCTTC. Translating it yields CSVTPRRREFSEQFF.

As regards this clonotype: This may be a read error, as it is one base from a much larger clone. The chain carries TRBV22-1 and TRBJ2-6. TRBV22-1 is described as a pseudogene. This CDR3 spans 18 amino acids. The CDR3 DNA reads as TGTCCTGGGAATGGTCATAGAAAGCGAACAAAGTCGGGCCAACGTCTGACTTTC. This codes for CPGNGHRKRTKSGQRLTF.